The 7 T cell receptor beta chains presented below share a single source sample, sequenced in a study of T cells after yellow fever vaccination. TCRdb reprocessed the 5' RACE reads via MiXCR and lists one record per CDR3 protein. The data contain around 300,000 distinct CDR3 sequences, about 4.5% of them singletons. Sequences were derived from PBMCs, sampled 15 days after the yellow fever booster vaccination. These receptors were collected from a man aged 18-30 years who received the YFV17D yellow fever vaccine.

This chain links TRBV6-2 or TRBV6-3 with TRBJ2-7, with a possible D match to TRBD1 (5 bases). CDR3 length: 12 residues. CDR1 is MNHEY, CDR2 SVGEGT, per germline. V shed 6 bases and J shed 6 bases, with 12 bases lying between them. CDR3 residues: CASRQGLTEQYF. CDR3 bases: TGTGCCAGCAGGCAGGGCCTAACCGAGCAGTACTTC.

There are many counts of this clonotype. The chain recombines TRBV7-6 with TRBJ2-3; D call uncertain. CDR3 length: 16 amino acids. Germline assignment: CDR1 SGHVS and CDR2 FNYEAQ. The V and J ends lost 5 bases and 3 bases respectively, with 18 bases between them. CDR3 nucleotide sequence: TGTGCCAGCAGCGAAGGTCTTGGGATTAGGACAGATACGCAGTATTTT. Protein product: CASSEGLGIRTDTQYF.

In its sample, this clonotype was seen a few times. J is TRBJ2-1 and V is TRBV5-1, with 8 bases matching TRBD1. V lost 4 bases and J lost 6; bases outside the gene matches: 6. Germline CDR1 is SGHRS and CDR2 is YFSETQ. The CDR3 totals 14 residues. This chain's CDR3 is CASSPGQGLNEQFF. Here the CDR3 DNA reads TGCGCCAGCAGCCCAGGACAGGGTCTCAATGAGCAGTTCTTC.

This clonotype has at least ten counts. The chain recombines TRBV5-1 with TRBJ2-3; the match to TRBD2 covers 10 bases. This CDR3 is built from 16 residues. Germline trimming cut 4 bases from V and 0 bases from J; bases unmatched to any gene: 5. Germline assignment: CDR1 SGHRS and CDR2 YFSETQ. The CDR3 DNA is TGCGCCAGCAGCCTAACGACTAGCGGGAGCACAGATACGCAGTATTTT. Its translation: CASSLTTSGSTDTQYF.

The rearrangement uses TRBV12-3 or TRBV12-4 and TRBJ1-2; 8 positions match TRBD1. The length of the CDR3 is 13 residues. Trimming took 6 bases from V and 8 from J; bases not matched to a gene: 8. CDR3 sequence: CASRPGDRWGYTF. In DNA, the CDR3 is TGTGCCAGCAGGCCGGGGGACAGGTGGGGCTACACCTTC.

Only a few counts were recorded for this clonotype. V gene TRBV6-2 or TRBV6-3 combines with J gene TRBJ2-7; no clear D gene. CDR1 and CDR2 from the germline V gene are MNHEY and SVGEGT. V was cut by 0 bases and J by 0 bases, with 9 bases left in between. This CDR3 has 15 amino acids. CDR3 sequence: CASSYSRVDSYEQYF. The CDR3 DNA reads TGTGCCAGCAGTTACTCCCGGGTGGACTCCTACGAGCAGTACTTC.

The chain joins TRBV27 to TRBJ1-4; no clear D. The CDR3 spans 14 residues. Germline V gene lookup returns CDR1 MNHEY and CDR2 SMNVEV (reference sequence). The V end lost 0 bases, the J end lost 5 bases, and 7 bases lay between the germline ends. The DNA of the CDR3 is TGTGCCAGCAGTTTATCGTACGCCAATGAAAAACTGTTTTTT. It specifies CASSLSYANEKLFF.